The rows below give T cell receptor beta chains drawn from one sample of a study of cytomegalovirus exposure and HLA in healthy donors. Generated by immunoSEQ multiplex PCR, the TCRdb table keeps only in-frame clones and is missing some. The sample yields approximately 95,000 clones, 78% seen once. The specimen sequenced was PBMCs. The receptor source for this set is a woman aged 40 to 50 in good health and CMV-seropositive. The CDR3 runs from the conserved cysteine through the conserved F or W. A D gene is named only where the DNA matches it firmly. Where a row states a size, it is once, few, many or the class of an expanded clone; other rows omit it.

clone_size: -; d_call: TRBD1; j_call: TRBJ2-2; v_call: TRBV5-4; cdr3_nt: TGTGCCAGCAGCCTACGGACAGGGGGCTACACCGGGGAGCTGTTTTTT; cdr3_aa: CASSLRTGGYTGELFF
clone_size: -; d_call: TRBD2; j_call: TRBJ2-1; v_call: TRBV18; cdr3_nt: TGTGCCAGCTCACCCTTTGCGGGAGGTGAGCAGTTCTTC; cdr3_aa: CASSPFAGGEQFF
clone_size: few; d_call: TRBD1; j_call: TRBJ1-2; v_call: TRBV25-1; cdr3_nt: TGTGCCAGCAGGACAGGGAGTGTTGGCGGCTACACCTTC; cdr3_aa: CASRTGSVGGYTF
clone_size: -; d_call: -; j_call: TRBJ2-5; v_call: TRBV11-2; cdr3_nt: TGTGCCAGCAGCTACGGGACAACCGGAAAAGAGACCCAGTACTTC; cdr3_aa: CASSYGTTGKETQYF
clone_size: -; d_call: -; j_call: TRBJ1-5; v_call: TRBV18; cdr3_nt: TGTGCCAGCTCGGGGGGTAAGGATCAGCCCCAGCATTTT; cdr3_aa: CASSGGKDQPQHF
clone_size: few; d_call: -; j_call: TRBJ1-1; v_call: TRBV5-6; cdr3_nt: TGTGCCAGCAGCTTGGGGTTCGCCGGGCAGGGCCCTGGCTTT; cdr3_aa: CASSLGFAGQGPGF
clone_size: -; d_call: -; j_call: TRBJ2-3; v_call: TRBV9; cdr3_nt: TGTGCCAGCAGCCCGCCTCGGGGGAAAGGGCCAGATACGCAGTATTTT; cdr3_aa: CASSPPRGKGPDTQYF
clone_size: -; d_call: TRBD2; j_call: TRBJ2-1; v_call: TRBV28; cdr3_nt: TGTGCCAGCAGTCTCAGAGCGGGAGGGACATACAATGAGCAGTTCTTC; cdr3_aa: CASSLRAGGTYNEQFF
clone_size: -; d_call: TRBD1; j_call: TRBJ1-1; v_call: TRBV6-1; cdr3_nt: TGTGCCAGCAGTGCGACAGGGGAGGGCACTGAAGCTTTCTTT; cdr3_aa: CASSATGEGTEAFF
clone_size: few; d_call: -; j_call: TRBJ1-1; v_call: TRBV5-6; cdr3_nt: TGTGCCAGCAGCAGACTCATGAACACTGAAGCTTTCTTT; cdr3_aa: CASSRLMNTEAFF
clone_size: -; d_call: -; j_call: TRBJ2-7; v_call: TRBV28; cdr3_nt: TGTGCCAGCAACCCGACAGTTACGTACGAGCAGTACTTC; cdr3_aa: CASNPTVTYEQYF
clone_size: -; d_call: TRBD1; j_call: TRBJ1-2; v_call: TRBV30; cdr3_nt: TGTGCCTGGAGTAGAGACAGGGTAACAGGCTACACCTTC; cdr3_aa: CAWSRDRVTGYTF
clone_size: -; d_call: -; j_call: TRBJ2-7; v_call: TRBV11-2; cdr3_nt: TGTGCCAGCAGCGGGGTTGGGGGGACGGGGGAGAGCCTCTACGAGCAGTACTTC; cdr3_aa: CASSGVGGTGESLYEQYF
clone_size: once; d_call: TRBD1; j_call: TRBJ2-7; v_call: TRBV7-9; cdr3_nt: TGTGCCAGCAGCCGGGGACAGGGTGGCTACGAGCAGTACTTC; cdr3_aa: CASSRGQGGYEQYF
clone_size: -; d_call: -; j_call: TRBJ2-5; v_call: TRBV6-1; cdr3_nt: TGTGCCAGCAGTGAACCAGGCCAAGAGACCCAGTACTTC; cdr3_aa: CASSEPGQETQYF
clone_size: few; d_call: TRBD1; j_call: TRBJ2-5; v_call: TRBV2; cdr3_nt: TGTGCCAGCAACAGGGGCGAGGAGACCCAGTACTTC; cdr3_aa: CASNRGEETQYF
clone_size: -; d_call: -; j_call: TRBJ2-2; v_call: TRBV29-1; cdr3_nt: TGCAGCGTTGTCAGGGACACCGGGGAGCTGTTTTTT; cdr3_aa: CSVVRDTGELFF
clone_size: -; d_call: TRBD2; j_call: TRBJ2-3; v_call: TRBV7-6; cdr3_nt: TGTGCCAGCAGCTTAGCGCTGCTAGCGGCAGATACGCAGTATTTT; cdr3_aa: CASSLALLAADTQYF
clone_size: -; d_call: TRBD2; j_call: TRBJ2-5; v_call: TRBV5-1; cdr3_nt: TGCGCCAGCAGCTCCGGGACTAGCGGGAGGGAGCAGTACTTC; cdr3_aa: CASSSGTSGREQYF
clone_size: few; d_call: TRBD2; j_call: TRBJ2-7; v_call: TRBV9; cdr3_nt: TGTGCCAGCAGCTCCCTACTAGCGGGAGTCCACGAGCAGTACTTC; cdr3_aa: CASSSLLAGVHEQYF
clone_size: -; d_call: TRBD1; j_call: TRBJ2-1; v_call: TRBV2; cdr3_nt: TGTGCCAGCATGGCAACAGGGGGCTACAATGAGCAGTTCTTC; cdr3_aa: CASMATGGYNEQFF
clone_size: -; d_call: TRBD2; j_call: TRBJ2-7; v_call: TRBV29-1; cdr3_nt: TGCAGCGTCGTACTAGCGGGCCTCTACGAGCAGTACTTC; cdr3_aa: CSVVLAGLYEQYF
clone_size: -; d_call: -; j_call: TRBJ2-6; v_call: TRBV10-3; cdr3_nt: TGTGCCATCATGACGGGAATTGGGGCCAACGTCCTGACTTTC; cdr3_aa: CAIMTGIGANVLTF
clone_size: -; d_call: TRBD1; j_call: TRBJ1-2; v_call: TRBV6-6; cdr3_nt: TGTGCCAGCAGTTACGGGCAGGGGGTCTATGGCTACACCTTC; cdr3_aa: CASSYGQGVYGYTF
clone_size: -; d_call: -; j_call: TRBJ1-2; v_call: TRBV2; cdr3_nt: TGTGCCAGCAGTATAGCCGGAGCTAACTATGGCTACACCTTC; cdr3_aa: CASSIAGANYGYTF
clone_size: many; d_call: -; j_call: TRBJ2-3; v_call: TRBV19; cdr3_nt: TGTGCCAGTGGTCGACAGGATCCAGATACGCAGTATTTT; cdr3_aa: CASGRQDPDTQYF
clone_size: -; d_call: TRBD2; j_call: TRBJ2-3; v_call: TRBV10-3; cdr3_nt: TGTGCCATCAGTGGGACTAGCGGGAACACAGATACGCAGTATTTT; cdr3_aa: CAISGTSGNTDTQYF
clone_size: -; d_call: -; j_call: TRBJ2-3; v_call: TRBV29-1; cdr3_nt: TGCAGCGTTGGGGCTACGCGCACAGATACGCAGTATTTT; cdr3_aa: CSVGATRTDTQYF
clone_size: -; d_call: -; j_call: TRBJ1-2; v_call: TRBV11-2; cdr3_nt: TGTGCCAGCAGCTTAGGGTCCCAGGGGACTGGCTACACCTTC; cdr3_aa: CASSLGSQGTGYTF
clone_size: -; d_call: -; j_call: TRBJ2-3; v_call: TRBV29-1; cdr3_nt: TGCAGCGTGGAGGAGGGCCGGAGGTTCCCAGATACGCAGTATTTT; cdr3_aa: CSVEEGRRFPDTQYF
clone_size: -; d_call: -; j_call: TRBJ2-7; v_call: TRBV27; cdr3_nt: TGTGCCAGCAGTCCCGGGAGTCATAAACTCTGCGAGCAGTACTTC; cdr3_aa: CASSPGSHKLCEQYF
clone_size: -; d_call: -; j_call: TRBJ2-7; v_call: TRBV10-3; cdr3_nt: TGTGCCATCCGAAGGGCAGGGCCCTACGAGCAGTACTTC; cdr3_aa: CAIRRAGPYEQYF
clone_size: -; d_call: -; j_call: TRBJ2-1; v_call: TRBV5-1; cdr3_nt: TGCGCCAGCAGCTCGACAGTAGGCCCAGGAGAGCAGTTCTTC; cdr3_aa: CASSSTVGPGEQFF
clone_size: few; d_call: -; j_call: TRBJ2-1; v_call: TRBV6-1; cdr3_nt: TGTGCCAGCTCCCCCTCAGGGGAATACAATGAGCAGTTCTTC; cdr3_aa: CASSPSGEYNEQFF
clone_size: -; d_call: -; j_call: TRBJ2-5; v_call: TRBV10-3; cdr3_nt: TGTGCCATCAGTAGCAGGGTGGATGAGACCCAGTACTTC; cdr3_aa: CAISSRVDETQYF
clone_size: few; d_call: -; j_call: TRBJ2-2; v_call: TRBV28; cdr3_nt: TGTGCCAGCATTGAACAGGGAAACACCGGGGAGCTGTTTTTT; cdr3_aa: CASIEQGNTGELFF
clone_size: -; d_call: TRBD1; j_call: TRBJ2-1; v_call: TRBV19; cdr3_nt: TGTGCCAGTACTTTGACAGGGGGCTACAATGAGCAGTTCTTC; cdr3_aa: CASTLTGGYNEQFF
clone_size: -; d_call: TRBD1; j_call: TRBJ1-1; v_call: TRBV6-5; cdr3_nt: TGTGCCAGCAGTTACTCCCACAGGGGGGATACTGAAGCTTTCTTT; cdr3_aa: CASSYSHRGDTEAFF
clone_size: -; d_call: TRBD2; j_call: TRBJ2-5; v_call: TRBV30; cdr3_nt: TGTGCCTGGAATGGGCTAGCGGAAGAGACCCAGTACTTC; cdr3_aa: CAWNGLAEETQYF
clone_size: -; d_call: TRBD2; j_call: TRBJ2-7; v_call: TRBV5-1; cdr3_nt: TGCGCCAGCAGCCCGGGGACTAGCGGCTACGAGCAGTACTTC; cdr3_aa: CASSPGTSGYEQYF
clone_size: -; d_call: TRBD1; j_call: TRBJ2-3; v_call: TRBV5-1; cdr3_nt: TGCGCCAGCAGCCCAGGGACAGGGGACAGCACAGATACGCAGTATTTT; cdr3_aa: CASSPGTGDSTDTQYF
clone_size: -; d_call: TRBD2; j_call: TRBJ2-7; v_call: TRBV27; cdr3_nt: TGTGCCAGCAGCCGGGACTACCATGGGGAGCAGTACTTC; cdr3_aa: CASSRDYHGEQYF
clone_size: -; d_call: -; j_call: TRBJ2-1; v_call: TRBV6-1; cdr3_nt: TGTGCCAGCAGTTCCAGGTTATACAATGAGCAGTTCTTC; cdr3_aa: CASSSRLYNEQFF
clone_size: -; d_call: -; j_call: TRBJ1-3; v_call: TRBV6-1; cdr3_nt: TGTGCCAGCAGTGGGTTACATGGCTCTGGAAACACCATATATTTT; cdr3_aa: CASSGLHGSGNTIYF
clone_size: -; d_call: TRBD1; j_call: TRBJ1-4; v_call: TRBV30; cdr3_nt: TGTGCCTGGAGTGCTCAGGAGGGGGCGAATGAAAAACTGTTTTTT; cdr3_aa: CAWSAQEGANEKLFF
clone_size: -; d_call: -; j_call: TRBJ1-5; v_call: TRBV5-5; cdr3_nt: TGTGCCAGCAGCTTGTCCAGGTATGCTCAGCCCCAGCATTTT; cdr3_aa: CASSLSRYAQPQHF
clone_size: -; d_call: -; j_call: TRBJ2-1; v_call: TRBV11-2; cdr3_nt: TGTGCCAGCAGCTTACAGGGGCTGGTTGAGCAGTTCTTC; cdr3_aa: CASSLQGLVEQFF
clone_size: -; d_call: TRBD1; j_call: TRBJ2-7; v_call: TRBV15; cdr3_nt: TGTGCCACCAGCAGAGGGGGGACAGGGGGCCTCGACGAGCAGTACTTC; cdr3_aa: CATSRGGTGGLDEQYF
clone_size: -; d_call: TRBD1; j_call: TRBJ1-6; v_call: TRBV19; cdr3_nt: TGTGCCAGTAGTATAGAAGGGGACAGCGGGAATTCACCCCTCCACTTT; cdr3_aa: CASSIEGDSGNSPLHF
clone_size: -; d_call: TRBD1; j_call: TRBJ1-1; v_call: TRBV6-5; cdr3_nt: TGTGCCAGCAGTTATTGGGACAGGGGGGACACTGAAGCTTTCTTT; cdr3_aa: CASSYWDRGDTEAFF
clone_size: -; d_call: -; j_call: TRBJ2-5; v_call: TRBV18; cdr3_nt: TGTGCCAGCTCACCGTTACAAGAGACCCAGTACTTC; cdr3_aa: CASSPLQETQYF
clone_size: -; d_call: -; j_call: TRBJ2-3; v_call: TRBV4-2; cdr3_nt: TGTGCCAGCAGCCCCTACCTCGGAGGGAGCTCGCCAGATACGCAGTATTTT; cdr3_aa: CASSPYLGGSSPDTQYF
clone_size: -; d_call: TRBD2; j_call: TRBJ2-7; v_call: TRBV13; cdr3_nt: TGTGCCAGCAGCTCCCGGCCCAAGACTAGCGGGAGATACGAGCAGTACTTC; cdr3_aa: CASSSRPKTSGRYEQYF
clone_size: few; d_call: -; j_call: TRBJ2-3; v_call: TRBV7-2; cdr3_nt: TGTGCCAGCAGCTTAGAGGGGGATACGCAGTATTTT; cdr3_aa: CASSLEGDTQYF
clone_size: -; d_call: TRBD2; j_call: TRBJ2-3; v_call: TRBV2; cdr3_nt: TGTGCCAGCAGACTGACTAGCGGGAGCACAGATACGCAGTATTTT; cdr3_aa: CASRLTSGSTDTQYF
clone_size: -; d_call: TRBD1; j_call: TRBJ2-1; v_call: TRBV5-1; cdr3_nt: TGCGCCAGCAGCTTGACAGGGGGTTACAATGAGCAGTTCTTC; cdr3_aa: CASSLTGGYNEQFF